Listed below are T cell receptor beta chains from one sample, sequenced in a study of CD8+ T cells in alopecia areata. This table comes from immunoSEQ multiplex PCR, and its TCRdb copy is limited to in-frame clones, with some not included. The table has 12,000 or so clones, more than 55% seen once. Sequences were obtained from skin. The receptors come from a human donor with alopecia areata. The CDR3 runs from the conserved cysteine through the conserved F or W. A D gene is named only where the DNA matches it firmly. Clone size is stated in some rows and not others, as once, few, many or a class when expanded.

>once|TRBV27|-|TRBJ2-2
CASSLGPNTGELFF
TGTGCCAGCAGTTTGGGACCAAACACCGGGGAGCTGTTTTTT
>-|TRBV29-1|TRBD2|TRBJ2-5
CSVGSGEKTQYF
TGCAGCGTTGGAAGCGGGGAGAAGACCCAGTACTTC
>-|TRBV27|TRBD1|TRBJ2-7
CASSFRTGGYEQYF
TGTGCCAGCAGTTTCAGAACAGGGGGCTACGAGCAGTACTTC
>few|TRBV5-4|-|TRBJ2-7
CASSLDGQGGEQYF
TGTGCCAGCAGCTTGGACGGACAAGGGGGCGAGCAGTACTTC
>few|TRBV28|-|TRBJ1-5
CASSFWPSQPQHF
TGTGCCAGCAGTTTCTGGCCAAGTCAGCCCCAGCATTTT
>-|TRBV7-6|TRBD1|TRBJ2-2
CASSETGAGELFF
TGTGCCAGCAGCGAGACAGGGGCCGGGGAGCTGTTTTTT
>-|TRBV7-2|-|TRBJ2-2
CASSPRGTGELFF
TGTGCCAGCAGCCCTAGGGGGACCGGGGAGCTGTTTTTT
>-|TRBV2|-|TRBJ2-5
CASSTQETQYF
TGTGCCAGCAGCACGCAAGAGACCCAGTACTTC
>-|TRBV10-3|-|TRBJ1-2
CAITVAPEFTTVGYTF
TGTGCCATCACCGTCGCACCTGAATTTACCACGGTTGGCTACACCTTC
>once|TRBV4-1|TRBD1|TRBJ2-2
CASSQIPLQGYTGELFF
TGCGCCAGCAGCCAAATTCCCTTACAGGGGTACACCGGGGAGCTGTTTTTT
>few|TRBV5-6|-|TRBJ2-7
CASSTTPRAGYEQYF
TGTGCCAGCAGCACTACACCCAGGGCCGGCTACGAGCAGTACTTC
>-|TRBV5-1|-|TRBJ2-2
CASREGGPNTGELFF
TGCGCCAGCAGAGAAGGGGGGCCGAACACCGGGGAGCTGTTTTTT
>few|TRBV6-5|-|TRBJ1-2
CASSPQGGSPGGYTF
TGTGCCAGCAGTCCACAGGGTGGGTCCCCTGGAGGCTACACCTTC
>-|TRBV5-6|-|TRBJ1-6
CASSLVRAPNSPLHF
TGTGCCAGCAGCTTGGTCAGGGCCCCGAATTCACCCCTCCACTTT
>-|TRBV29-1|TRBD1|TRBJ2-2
CSVPIQGALAGELFF
TGCAGCGTCCCGATCCAGGGGGCGCTCGCCGGGGAGCTGTTTTTT
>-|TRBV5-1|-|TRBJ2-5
CASSLAGTYQETQYF
TGCGCCAGCAGCTTGGCAGGCACGTACCAAGAGACCCAGTACTTC
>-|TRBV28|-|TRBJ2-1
CASILGYEQFF
-
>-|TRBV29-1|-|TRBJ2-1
CSVGLGFYNEQFF
TGCAGCGTTGGACTGGGGTTTTACAATGAGCAGTTCTTC
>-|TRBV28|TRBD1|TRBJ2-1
CASSVTDRGFQFF
TGTGCCAGCAGTGTCACGGACAGGGGGTTTCAGTTCTTC
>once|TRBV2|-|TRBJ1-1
CASSVGRSEAFF
TGTGCCAGCAGTGTCGGGCGTTCTGAAGCTTTCTTT
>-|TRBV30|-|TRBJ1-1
CAWGPQVTEAFF
TGTGCCTGGGGGCCCCAGGTCACTGAAGCTTTCTTT
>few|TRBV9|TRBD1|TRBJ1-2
CASSKGSDRAPYGYTF
TGTGCCAGCAGCAAAGGGAGCGACAGGGCTCCCTATGGCTACACCTTC
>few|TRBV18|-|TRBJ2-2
CASSPPNLFANTGELFF
TGTGCCAGCTCACCACCGAATCTGTTCGCGAACACCGGGGAGCTGTTTTTT
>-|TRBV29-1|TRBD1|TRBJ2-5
CSVEGQGARQETQYF
TGCAGCGTTGAAGGACAGGGGGCTAGGCAAGAGACCCAGTACTTC
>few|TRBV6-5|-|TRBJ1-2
CASSYKNGDYTF
TGTGCCAGCAGTTATAAGAACGGGGACTACACCTTC
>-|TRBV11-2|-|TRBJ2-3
CASSLEYRVVPKNTQYF
TGTGCCAGCAGCTTAGAGTACCGAGTGGTCCCCAAGAATACGCAGTATTTT
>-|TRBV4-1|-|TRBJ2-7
CASSLTSAGPSYEQYF
TGCGCCAGCAGCCTAACCTCGGCGGGGCCCTCCTACGAGCAGTACTTC
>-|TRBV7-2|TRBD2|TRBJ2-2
CASSLWLAGVALDTGELFF
TGTGCCAGCAGCTTATGGTTAGCGGGAGTGGCCTTAGACACCGGGGAGCTGTTTTTT
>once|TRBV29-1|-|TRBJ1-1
CSGALQANTEAFF
TGCAGCGGCGCCCTTCAGGCGAACACTGAAGCTTTCTTT
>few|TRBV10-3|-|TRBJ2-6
CATLTGQGAGANVLTF
TGTGCCACATTGACAGGACAAGGAGCAGGGGCCAACGTCCTGACTTTC
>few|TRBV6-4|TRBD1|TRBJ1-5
CASSDSRGADRGLQPQHF
TGTGCCAGCAGTGACTCGAGAGGAGCGGACAGGGGGCTCCAGCCCCAGCATTTT
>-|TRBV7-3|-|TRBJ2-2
CASSPQGNTGELFF
TGTGCCAGCAGCCCACAGGGGAACACCGGGGAGCTGTTTTTT
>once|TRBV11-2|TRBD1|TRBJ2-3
CASSAGQGGTDTQYF
TGTGCCAGCAGCGCGGGACAGGGGGGCACAGATACGCAGTATTTT
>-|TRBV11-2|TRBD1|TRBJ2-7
CASSFTGGEPYEQYF
TGTGCCAGCAGCTTTACAGGGGGCGAACCCTACGAGCAGTACTTC
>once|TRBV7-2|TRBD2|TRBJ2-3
CASSLRLATDTQYF
TGTGCCAGCAGCCTAAGACTAGCGACAGATACGCAGTATTTT
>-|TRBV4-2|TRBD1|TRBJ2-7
CASSQRDREIDEQYF
TGTGCCAGCAGCCAACGGGACAGGGAAATCGACGAGCAGTACTTC
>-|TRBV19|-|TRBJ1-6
CASSNDRNSPLHF
TGTGCCAGTTCTAATGACAGGAATTCACCCCTCCACTTT
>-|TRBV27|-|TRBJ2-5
CASRGRPQTQYF
TGTGCCAGTAGGGGCCGCCCGCAGACCCAGTACTTC
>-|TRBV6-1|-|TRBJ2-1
CASRAGLSYNEQFF
TGTGCCAGCAGGGCGGGACTCTCCTACAATGAGCAGTTCTTC
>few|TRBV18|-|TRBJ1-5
CASSPGEVSNQPQHF
TGTGCCAGCTCACCAGGGGAGGTTAGCAATCAGCCCCAGCATTTT
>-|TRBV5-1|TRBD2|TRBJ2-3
CASSPGRGGADTQYF
TGCGCCAGCAGCCCCGGTCGGGGGGGCGCAGATACGCAGTATTTT
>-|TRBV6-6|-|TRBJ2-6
CASRGGGSGANVLTF
TGTGCCAGCAGGGGGGGCGGTTCTGGGGCCAACGTCCTGACTTTC
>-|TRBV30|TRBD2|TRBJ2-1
CAWSLAGEQFF
TGTGCCTGGAGTCTAGCGGGCGAGCAGTTCTTC
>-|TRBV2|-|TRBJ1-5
CASRPPLLRGNQPQHF
TGTGCCAGCAGGCCCCCGTTGCTAAGGGGCAATCAGCCCCAGCATTTT
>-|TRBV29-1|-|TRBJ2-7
CSAGTGTYEQYF
TGCAGCGCTGGGACGGGAACCTACGAGCAGTACTTC
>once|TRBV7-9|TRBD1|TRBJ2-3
CASSSQGKSTDTQYF
TGTGCCAGCAGCTCACAGGGGAAAAGCACAGATACGCAGTATTTT
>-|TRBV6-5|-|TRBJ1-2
CASYTTQGSYGYTF
TGTGCCAGCTATACCACACAGGGCAGCTATGGCTACACCTTC
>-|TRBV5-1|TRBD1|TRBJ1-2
CASISPGGIGYTF
TGCGCCAGCATTTCCCCAGGGGGCATCGGCTACACCTTC
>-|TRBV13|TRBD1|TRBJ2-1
CASSSRTGSSMFF
TGTGCCAGCAGCAGTCGGACAGGGAGCTCCATGTTCTTC
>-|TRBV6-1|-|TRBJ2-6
CASSEGSSGANVLTF
TGTGCCAGCAGTGAAGGGAGCTCTGGGGCCAACGTCCTGACTTTC
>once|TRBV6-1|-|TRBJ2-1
CASSEQAPYNEQFF
TGTGCCAGCAGTGAACAGGCACCTTACAATGAGCAGTTCTTC
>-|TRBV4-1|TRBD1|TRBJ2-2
CASSHRDRGGGELFF
TGCGCCAGCAGCCACAGGGACAGGGGCGGCGGGGAGCTGTTTTTT
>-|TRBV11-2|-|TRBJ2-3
CASSAPPGLSTDTQYF
TGTGCCAGCAGCGCCCCACCGGGACTCTCCACAGATACGCAGTATTTT
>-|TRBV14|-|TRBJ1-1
CASSKGTNTEAFF
TGTGCCAGCAGTAAGGGGACGAACACTGAAGCTTTCTTT
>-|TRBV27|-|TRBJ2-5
CASGYRFGFQETQYF
TGTGCCAGCGGTTACCGTTTCGGGTTCCAAGAGACCCAGTACTTC
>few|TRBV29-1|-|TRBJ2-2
CSVEFVRGELFF
TGCAGCGTTGAATTTGTACGCGGGGAGCTGTTTTTT
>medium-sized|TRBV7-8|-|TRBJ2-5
CASSTRRLSVTQYF
TGTGCCAGCAGCACGAGGCGGCTATCGGTGACCCAGTACTTC
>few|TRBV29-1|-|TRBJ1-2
CSVRLSRAYGYTF
TGCAGCGTCCGCCTCAGTAGGGCCTATGGCTACACCTTC
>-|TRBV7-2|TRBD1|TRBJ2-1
CASSLGMGQGNNEQFF
TGTGCCAGCAGCTTAGGGATGGGACAGGGAAACAATGAGCAGTTCTTC
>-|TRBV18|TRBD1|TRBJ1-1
CASSLGQDTEAFF
TGTGCCAGCTCACTGGGACAGGACACTGAAGCTTTCTTT